This T cell receptor beta chain comes out of a study of blood T cell repertoires in COVID-19. Repertoires were generated with immunoSEQ multiplex PCR, while TCRdb's copy carries only in-frame clones and drops some. The sample contains about 210,000 clones, roughly four fifths of which appear only once. Source material: peripheral blood. The TCR comes from a woman aged 50 to 65 with active or convalescent COVID-19.

CDR3: CASSLVTGSYGYTF. The CDR3 DNA reads TGTGCCAGCAGCTTGGTGACAGGGAGTTATGGCTACACCTTC. The chain couples TRBV5-5 to TRBJ1-2, with 7 bases matching TRBD1. Germline trimming cut 0 bases from V and 5 bases from J; bases unmatched to any gene: 4. The V gene's germline CDR1 is SGHKS and CDR2 YYEKEE (reference sequence). This CDR3 comprises 14 residues. The entire variable domain, with the rest obtained from reference TRBV5-5 and TRBJ1-2, is as follows: DAGVTQSPTHLIKTRGQQVTLRCSPISGHKSVSWYQQVLGQGPQFIFQYYEKEERGRGNFPDRFSARQFPNYSSELNVNALLLGDSALYLCASSLVTGSYGYTFGSGTRLTVV.